This TCR beta chain came from a study of cytomegalovirus exposure and HLA in healthy donors. Study-wide results and caveats: In a later analysis, a genetic analysis reported fewer productive-TCR N-insertions in an Asian-associated ancestry cluster than the cohort average. In a later analysis, about 17,000 TCR beta sequences were associated with HLA alleles at 0.05 false discovery rate.

This PCR relied on a set of 60 Vbeta primers and 13 Jbeta primers. Method: immunoSEQ multiplex PCR; TCRdb's copy keeps in-frame clones and lacks some. In all, the sample yields 55,000 or so clones. About this clone itself: Its antigen is still unknown.

The sample taken for sequencing was PBMCs. The sequence came from a woman aged 50 to 60 in good health and CMV-seropositive.

The CDR3 loop is CASKGEGSWRPDTQYF. CDR3 in DNA: TGTGCCAGTAAGGGGGAGGGGTCATGGCGACCAGATACGCAGTATTTT. The chain links TRBV19 to TRBJ2-3; D might be TRBD2 (7 bases). Germline loops: CDR1 LNHDA, CDR2 SQIVND (reference sequence). V gave up 7 bases and J gave up 4 bases, with 21 bases separating them. The CDR3 spans 16 residues.